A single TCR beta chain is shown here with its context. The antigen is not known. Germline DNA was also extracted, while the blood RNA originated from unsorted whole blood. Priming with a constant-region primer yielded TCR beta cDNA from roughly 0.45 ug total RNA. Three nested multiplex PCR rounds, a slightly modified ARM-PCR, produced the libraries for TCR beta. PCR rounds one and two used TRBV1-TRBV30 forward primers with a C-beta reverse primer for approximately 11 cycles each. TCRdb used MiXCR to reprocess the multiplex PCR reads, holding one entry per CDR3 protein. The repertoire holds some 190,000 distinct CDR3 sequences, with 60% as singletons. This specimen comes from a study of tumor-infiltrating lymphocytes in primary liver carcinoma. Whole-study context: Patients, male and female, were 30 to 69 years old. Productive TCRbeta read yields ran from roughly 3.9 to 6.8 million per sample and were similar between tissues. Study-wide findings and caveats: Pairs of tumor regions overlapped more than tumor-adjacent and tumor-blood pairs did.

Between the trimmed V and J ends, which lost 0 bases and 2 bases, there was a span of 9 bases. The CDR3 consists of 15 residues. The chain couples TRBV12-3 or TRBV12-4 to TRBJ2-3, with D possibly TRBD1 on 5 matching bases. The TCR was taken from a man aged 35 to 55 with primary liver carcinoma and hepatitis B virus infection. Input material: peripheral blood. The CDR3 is CASSLAGLVTDTQYF. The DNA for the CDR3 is TGTGCCAGCAGTTTAGCGGGGCTTGTCACAGATACGCAGTATTTT.